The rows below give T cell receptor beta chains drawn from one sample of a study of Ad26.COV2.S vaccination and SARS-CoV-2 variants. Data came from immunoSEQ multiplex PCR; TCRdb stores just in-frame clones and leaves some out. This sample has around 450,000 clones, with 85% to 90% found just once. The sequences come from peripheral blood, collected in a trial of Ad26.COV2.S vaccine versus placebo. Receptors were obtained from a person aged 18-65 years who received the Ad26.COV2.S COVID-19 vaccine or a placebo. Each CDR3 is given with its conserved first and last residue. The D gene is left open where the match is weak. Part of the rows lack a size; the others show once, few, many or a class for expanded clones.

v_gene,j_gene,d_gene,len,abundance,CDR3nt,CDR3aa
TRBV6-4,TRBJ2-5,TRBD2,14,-,TGTGCCAGCAAGAAGGAGCGGGAGAGCGAGACCCAGTACTTC,CASKKERESETQYF
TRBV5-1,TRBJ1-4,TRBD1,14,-,TGCGCCAGCAGCTCACAGGGGGGGTATGAAAAACTGTTTTTT,CASSSQGGYEKLFF
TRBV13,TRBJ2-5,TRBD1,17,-,TGTGCCAGCAGCTTAGGCCTAAGGGCAGGGGGCTCAGAGACCCAGTACTTC,CASSLGLRAGGSETQYF
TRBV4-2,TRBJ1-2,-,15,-,TGTGCCAGCAGCCAAGACGGGGGGAGGGCGGAGGGCTACACCTTC,CASSQDGGRAEGYTF
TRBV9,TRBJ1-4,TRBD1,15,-,TGTGCCAGCAGCCCCAGAGGGGACAGGGGTGAAAAACTGTTTTTT,CASSPRGDRGEKLFF
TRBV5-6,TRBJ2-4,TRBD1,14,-,TGTGCCAGCAGCTTGACAGGGGTCAAAAACATTCAGTACTTC,CASSLTGVKNIQYF
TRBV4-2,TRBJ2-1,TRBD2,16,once,TGTGCCAGCAGCCAAGCCGGGACTACGCCCTACAATGAGCAGTTCTTC,CASSQAGTTPYNEQFF
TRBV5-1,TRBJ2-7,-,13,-,TGCGCCAGCAGCTCAGAGCCGACGGGGGAGCAGTACTTC,CASSSEPTGEQYF
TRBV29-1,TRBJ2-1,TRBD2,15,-,TGCAGCGTTGTTGAGCCGGGACTAGCCTACAATGAGCAGTTCTTC,CSVVEPGLAYNEQFF
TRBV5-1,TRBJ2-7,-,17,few,TGCGCCAGCAGCTTGGGTCCCCGGGCGGGGGCGACCTACGAGCAGTACTTC,CASSLGPRAGATYEQYF
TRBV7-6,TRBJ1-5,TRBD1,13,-,TGTGCCAGCAGCTTGGACAGGGAACAGCCCCAGCATTTT,CASSLDREQPQHF
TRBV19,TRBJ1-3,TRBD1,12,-,TGTGCCAGTAGTACCAGGGGGGACACCATATATTTT,CASSTRGDTIYF
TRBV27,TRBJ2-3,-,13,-,TGTGCCAGCAGTACAATTTTCACAGATACGCAGTATTTT,CASSTIFTDTQYF
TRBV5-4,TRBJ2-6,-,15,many,TGTGCCAGCAGTTACGATACCTCTGGGGCCAACGTCCTGACTTTC,CASSYDTSGANVLTF
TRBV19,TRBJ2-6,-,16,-,TGTGCCAGTAGTCTCCAGGATAACTCTGGGGCCAACGTCCTGACTTTC,CASSLQDNSGANVLTF
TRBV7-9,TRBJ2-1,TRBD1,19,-,TGTGCCAGCAGCTCCTGGGGGTCAGGGGGCTCCAGCTCCTACAATGAGCAGTTCTTC,CASSSWGSGGSSSYNEQFF
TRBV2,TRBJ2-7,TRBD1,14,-,TGTGCCAGCAGTGAAAGGGACAGGGGGTCTGAGCAGTACTTC,CASSERDRGSEQYF
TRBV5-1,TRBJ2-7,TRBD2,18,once,TGCGCCAGCAGCTCCCCCGGGACTAGCGGGGGGGCTTTCTACGAGCAGTACTTC,CASSSPGTSGGAFYEQYF
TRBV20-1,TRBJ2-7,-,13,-,TGCAGTGCTAGTGGAGCGGCGGGGTACGAGCAGTACTTC,CSASGAAGYEQYF
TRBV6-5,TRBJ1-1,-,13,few,TGTGCCAGCAGGACCTTTGGGCAGCTTGAAGCTTTCTTT,CASRTFGQLEAFF
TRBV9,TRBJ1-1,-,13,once,TGTGCCAGCAGCGTAGGTGGAGGAGCCGAAGCTTTCTTT,CASSVGGGAEAFF
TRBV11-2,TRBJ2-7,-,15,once,TGTGCCAGCAGCCCGCCCGATATAGTTTGGGACGAGCAGTACTTC,CASSPPDIVWDEQYF
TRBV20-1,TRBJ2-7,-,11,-,TGCAGTGCTAGAGATTGGCCAGAGCAGTACTTC,CSARDWPEQYF
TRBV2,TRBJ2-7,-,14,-,TGTGCCAGCAGAGCAGCTGGGACAACCTACGAGCAGTACTTC,CASRAAGTTYEQYF
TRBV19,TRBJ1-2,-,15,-,TGTGCCAGTAGACCCCGGACAGACGCCCGGGGGGGCTACACCTTC,CASRPRTDARGGYTF
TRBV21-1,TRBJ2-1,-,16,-,TGTGCCAGCAGCAAACCTAGCGAGAGCTCCTACAATGAGCAGTTCTTC,CASSKPSESSYNEQFF
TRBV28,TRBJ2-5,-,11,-,TGTGCCAGCAGTCCTTGGGAGACCCAGTACTTC,CASSPWETQYF
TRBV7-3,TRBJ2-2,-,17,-,TGTGCCAGCAGCCGTAGGCGAATTGGGTCCCACACCGGGGAGCTGTTTTTT,CASSRRRIGSHTGELFF
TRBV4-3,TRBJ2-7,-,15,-,TGCGCCAGCAGCCAAACGCAGGGTTACTCCTACGAGCAGTACTTC,CASSQTQGYSYEQYF
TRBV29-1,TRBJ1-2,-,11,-,TGCAGCGTGAATACTAACTATGGCTACACCTTC,CSVNTNYGYTF
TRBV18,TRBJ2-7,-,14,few,TGTGCCAGCTCACCACGGGACAACTCCTACGAGCAGTACTTC,CASSPRDNSYEQYF
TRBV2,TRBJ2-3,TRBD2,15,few,TGTGCCAGCTCCCCGGGGGCGGGGGGGACAGATACGCAGTATTTT,CASSPGAGGTDTQYF
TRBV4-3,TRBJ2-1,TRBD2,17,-,TGCGCCAGCAGCCAAGATCCAGCGGGAGGGTTCTACAATGAGCAGTTCTTC,CASSQDPAGGFYNEQFF
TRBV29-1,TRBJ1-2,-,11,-,TGCAGCGTTGACAGACTCTATGGCTACACCTTC,CSVDRLYGYTF
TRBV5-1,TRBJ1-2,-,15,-,TGCGCCAGCAGCCAATCAGTTCAGGAGACGAATGGCTACACCTTC,CASSQSVQETNGYTF
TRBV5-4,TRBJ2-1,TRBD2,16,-,TGTGCCAGCAGCTCCCCAGCGGGAGAAGACTACAATGAGCAGTTCTTC,CASSSPAGEDYNEQFF
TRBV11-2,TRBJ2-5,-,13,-,TGTGCCAGCAGCGACCCGTACCAAGAGACCCAGTACTTC,CASSDPYQETQYF
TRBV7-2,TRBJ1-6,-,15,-,TGTGCCAGCAGCGGATCCGGTCAATTTAATTCACCCCTCCACTTT,CASSGSGQFNSPLHF
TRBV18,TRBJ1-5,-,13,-,TGTGCCAGCTCACCAGGAAGCAATCAGCCCCAGCATTTT,CASSPGSNQPQHF
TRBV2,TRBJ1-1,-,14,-,TGTGCCAGCAGTGAGTTCGCCAGGGACACTGAAGCTTTCTTT,CASSEFARDTEAFF
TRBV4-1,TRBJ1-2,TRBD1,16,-,TGCGCCAGCAGCCAAACCGGGACAGCCACTAACTATGGCTACACCTTC,CASSQTGTATNYGYTF
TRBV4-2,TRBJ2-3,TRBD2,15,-,TGTGCCAGCAGCCCCGTGGTGGGGGGGACAGATACGCAGTATTTT,CASSPVVGGTDTQYF
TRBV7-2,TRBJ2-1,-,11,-,TGTGCCAGCAGCTTAGCTTATGAGCAGTTCTTC,CASSLAYEQFF